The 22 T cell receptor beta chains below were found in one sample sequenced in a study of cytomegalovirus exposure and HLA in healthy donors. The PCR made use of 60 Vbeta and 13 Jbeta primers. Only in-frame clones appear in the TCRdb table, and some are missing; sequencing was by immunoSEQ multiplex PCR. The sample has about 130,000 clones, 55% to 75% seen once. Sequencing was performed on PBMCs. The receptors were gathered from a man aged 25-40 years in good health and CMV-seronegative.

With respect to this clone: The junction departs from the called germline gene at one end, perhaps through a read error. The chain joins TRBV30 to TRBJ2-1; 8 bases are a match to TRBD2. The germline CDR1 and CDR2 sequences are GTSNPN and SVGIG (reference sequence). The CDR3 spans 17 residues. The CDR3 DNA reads TGTGCCTGCAGTGGCCCGGGGGGGAGAAGCTCCTACAATGAGCAGTTCTTC. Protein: CACSGPGGRSSYNEQFF.

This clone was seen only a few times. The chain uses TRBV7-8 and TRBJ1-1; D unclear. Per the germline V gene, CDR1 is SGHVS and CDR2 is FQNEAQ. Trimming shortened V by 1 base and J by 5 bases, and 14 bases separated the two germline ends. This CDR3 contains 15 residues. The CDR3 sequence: CASSLEASRRTEAFF. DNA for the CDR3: TGTGCCAGCAGCTTAGAGGCCAGCAGGAGGACTGAAGCTTTCTTT. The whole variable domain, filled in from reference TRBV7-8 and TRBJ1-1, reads GAGVSQSPRYKVAKRGQDVALRCDPISGHVSLFWYQQALGQGPEFLTYFQNEAQLDKSGLPSDRFFAERPEGSVSTLKIQRTQQEDSAVYLCASSLEASRRTEAFFGQGTRLTVV.

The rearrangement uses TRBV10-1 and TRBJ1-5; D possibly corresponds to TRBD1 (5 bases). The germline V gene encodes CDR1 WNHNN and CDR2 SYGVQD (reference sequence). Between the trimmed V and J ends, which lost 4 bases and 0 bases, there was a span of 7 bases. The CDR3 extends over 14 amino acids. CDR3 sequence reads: CASSGQPSNQPQHF. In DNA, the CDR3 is TGCGCCAGCAGTGGACAGCCTAGCAATCAGCCCCAGCATTTT.

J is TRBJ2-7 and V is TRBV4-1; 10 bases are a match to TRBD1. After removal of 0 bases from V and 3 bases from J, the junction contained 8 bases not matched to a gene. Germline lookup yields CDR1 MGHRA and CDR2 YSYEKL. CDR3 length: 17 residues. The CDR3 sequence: CASSQDRTGTGDYEQYF. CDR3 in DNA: TGCGCCAGCAGCCAAGATCGAACCGGGACAGGGGACTACGAGCAGTACTTC.

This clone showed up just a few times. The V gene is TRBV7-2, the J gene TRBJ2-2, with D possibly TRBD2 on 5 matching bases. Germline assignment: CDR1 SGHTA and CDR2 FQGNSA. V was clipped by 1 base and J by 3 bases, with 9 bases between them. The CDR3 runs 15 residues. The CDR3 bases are TGTGCCAGCAGCTTAGGGACTGCGTACACCGGGGAGCTGTTTTTT. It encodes CASSLGTAYTGELFF.

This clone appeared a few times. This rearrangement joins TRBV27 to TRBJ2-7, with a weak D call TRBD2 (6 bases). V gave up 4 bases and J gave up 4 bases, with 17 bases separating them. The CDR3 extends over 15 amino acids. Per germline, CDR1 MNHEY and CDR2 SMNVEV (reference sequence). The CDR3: CASSSPGTSVYEQYF. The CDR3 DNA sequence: TGTGCCAGCAGTTCGCCCGGGACTTCTGTGTACGAGCAGTACTTC.

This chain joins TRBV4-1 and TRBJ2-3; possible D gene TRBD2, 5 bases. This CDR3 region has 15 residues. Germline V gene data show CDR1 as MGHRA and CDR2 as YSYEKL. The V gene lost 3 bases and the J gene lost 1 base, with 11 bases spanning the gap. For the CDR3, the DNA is TGCGCCAGCAGCCAGATCGGGGAGCGCACAGATACGCAGTATTTT. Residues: CASSQIGERTDTQYF.

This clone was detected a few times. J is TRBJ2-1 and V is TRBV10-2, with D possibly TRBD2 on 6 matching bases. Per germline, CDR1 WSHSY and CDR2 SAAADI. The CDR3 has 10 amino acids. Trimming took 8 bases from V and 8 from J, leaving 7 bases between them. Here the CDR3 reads CASGGYEQFF. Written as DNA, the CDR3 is TGCGCCAGCGGGGGGTATGAGCAGTTCTTC.

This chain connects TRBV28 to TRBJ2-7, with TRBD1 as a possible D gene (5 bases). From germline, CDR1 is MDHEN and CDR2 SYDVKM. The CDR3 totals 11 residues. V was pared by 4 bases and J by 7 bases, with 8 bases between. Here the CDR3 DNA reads TGTGCCAGCAGTTCCCCAGGGGAGCAGTACTTC. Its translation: CASSSPGEQYF.

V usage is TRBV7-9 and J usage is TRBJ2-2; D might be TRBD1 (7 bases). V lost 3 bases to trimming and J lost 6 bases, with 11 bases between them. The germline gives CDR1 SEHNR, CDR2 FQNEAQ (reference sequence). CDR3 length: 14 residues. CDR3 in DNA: TGTGCCAGCAGCTTTCAGGGGGGAGCCGGGGAGCTGTTTTTT. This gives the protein CASSFQGGAGELFF.

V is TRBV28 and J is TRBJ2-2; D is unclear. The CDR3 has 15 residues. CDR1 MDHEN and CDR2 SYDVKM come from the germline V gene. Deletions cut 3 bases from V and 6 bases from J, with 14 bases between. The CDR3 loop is CASSFSGRYPGELFF. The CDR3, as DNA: TGTGCCAGCAGTTTTAGTGGGCGTTATCCCGGGGAGCTGTTTTTT.

CDR3 region: CASSPYTGVSYEQYF. CDR3 nucleotide sequence: TGTGCCAGCAGCCCATATACCGGGGTTTCCTACGAGCAGTACTTC. This chain uses TRBV2 with TRBJ2-7; weak D call: TRBD2 (5 bases). This CDR3 has 15 amino acids. V dropped 6 bases and J dropped 1 base, with 16 bases sitting between them. The germline V gene encodes CDR1 SNHLY and CDR2 FYNNEI.

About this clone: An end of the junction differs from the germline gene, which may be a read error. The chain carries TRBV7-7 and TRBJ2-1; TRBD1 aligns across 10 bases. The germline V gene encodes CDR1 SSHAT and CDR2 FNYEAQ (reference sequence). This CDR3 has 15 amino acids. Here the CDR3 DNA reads TGTGCTAGCAGCTCGGGACAGGGGTCCTACAATGAGCAGTTCTTC. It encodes CASSSGQGSYNEQFF.

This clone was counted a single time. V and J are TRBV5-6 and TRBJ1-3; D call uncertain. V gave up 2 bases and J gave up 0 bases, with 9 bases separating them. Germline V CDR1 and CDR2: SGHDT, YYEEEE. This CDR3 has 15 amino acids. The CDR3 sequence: CASSFMGSSGNTIYF. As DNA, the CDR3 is TGTGCCAGCAGCTTTATGGGCTCCTCTGGAAACACCATATATTTT. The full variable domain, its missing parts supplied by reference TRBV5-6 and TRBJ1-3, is DAGVTQSPTHLIKTRGQQVTLRCSPKSGHDTVSWYQQALGQGPQFIFQYYEEEERQRGNFPDRFSGHQFPNYSSELNVNALLLGDSALYLCASSFMGSSGNTIYFGEGSWLTVV.

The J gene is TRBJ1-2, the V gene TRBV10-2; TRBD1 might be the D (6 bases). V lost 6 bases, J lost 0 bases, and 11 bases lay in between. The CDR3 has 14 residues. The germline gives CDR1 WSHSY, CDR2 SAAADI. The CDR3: CASRRTASNYGYTF. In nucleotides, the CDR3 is TGCGCCAGCAGAAGGACAGCTTCTAACTATGGCTACACCTTC.

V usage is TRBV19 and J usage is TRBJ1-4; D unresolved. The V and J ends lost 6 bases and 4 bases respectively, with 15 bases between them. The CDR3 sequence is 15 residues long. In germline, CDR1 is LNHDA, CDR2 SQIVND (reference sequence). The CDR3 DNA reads TGTGCCAGTAGAGGCCTGACATCTGGTAATGAAAAACTGTTTTTT. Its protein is CASRGLTSGNEKLFF. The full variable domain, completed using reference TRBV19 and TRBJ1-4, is DGGITQSPKYLFRKEGQNVTLSCEQNLNHDAMYWYRQDPGQGLRLIYYSQIVNDFQKGDIAEGYSVSREKKESFPLTVTSAQKNPTAFYLCASRGLTSGNEKLFFGSGTQLSVL.

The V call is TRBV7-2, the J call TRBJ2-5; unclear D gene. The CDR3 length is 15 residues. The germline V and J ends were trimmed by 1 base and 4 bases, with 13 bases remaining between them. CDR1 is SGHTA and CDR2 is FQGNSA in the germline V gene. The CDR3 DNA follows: TGTGCCAGCAGCTTAGGGTTAGTTTTCGGAGAGACCCAGTACTTC. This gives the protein CASSLGLVFGETQYF.

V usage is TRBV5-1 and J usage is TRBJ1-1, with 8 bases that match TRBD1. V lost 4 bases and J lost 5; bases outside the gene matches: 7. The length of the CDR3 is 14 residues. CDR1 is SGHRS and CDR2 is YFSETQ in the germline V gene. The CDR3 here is CASSADRGGTEAFF. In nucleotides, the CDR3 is TGCGCCAGCAGCGCTGACAGGGGAGGAACTGAAGCTTTCTTT.

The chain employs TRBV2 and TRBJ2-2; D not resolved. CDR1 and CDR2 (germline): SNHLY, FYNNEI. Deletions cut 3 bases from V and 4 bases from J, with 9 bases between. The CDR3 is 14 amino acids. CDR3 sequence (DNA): TGTGCCAGCAGTGAGGGCAGATCCACCGGGGAGCTGTTTTTT. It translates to CASSEGRSTGELFF.

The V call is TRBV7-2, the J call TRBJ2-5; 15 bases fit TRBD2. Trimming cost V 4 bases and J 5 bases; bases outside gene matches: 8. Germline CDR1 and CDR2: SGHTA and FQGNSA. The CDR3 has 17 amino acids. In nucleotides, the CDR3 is TGTGCCAGCAGCTCCTATGGACTAGCGGGGGGGTGGGAGACCCAGTACTTC. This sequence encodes CASSSYGLAGGWETQYF. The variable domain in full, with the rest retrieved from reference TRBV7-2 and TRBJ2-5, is GAGVSQSPSNKVTEKGKDVELRCDPISGHTALYWYRQSLGQGLEFLIYFQGNSAPDKSGLPSDRFSAERTGGSVSTLTIQRTQQEDSAVYLCASSSYGLAGGWETQYFGPGTRLLVL.

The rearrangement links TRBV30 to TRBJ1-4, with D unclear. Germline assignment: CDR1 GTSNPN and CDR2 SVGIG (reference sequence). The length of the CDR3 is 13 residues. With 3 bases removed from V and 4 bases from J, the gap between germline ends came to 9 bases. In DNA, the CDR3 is TGTGCCTGGAGAAGACAAGTTAATGAAAAACTGTTTTTT. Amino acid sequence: CAWRRQVNEKLFF.

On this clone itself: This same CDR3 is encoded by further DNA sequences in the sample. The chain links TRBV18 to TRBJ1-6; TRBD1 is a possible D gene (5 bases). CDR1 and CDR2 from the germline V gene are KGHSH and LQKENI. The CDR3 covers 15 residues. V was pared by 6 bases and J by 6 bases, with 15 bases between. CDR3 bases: TGTGCCAGCTCCCCGGCGGGGGGAAGTAATTCACCCCTCCACTTT. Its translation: CASSPAGGSNSPLHF.